Reported below is one T cell receptor (beta chain). The data are from a study of blood T cell repertoires in COVID-19. Measured with immunoSEQ multiplex PCR; TCRdb has only the in-frame clones, and not every one. Of some 88,000 clones listed, 65% to 90% are singletons. The germline V gene has CDR1 LNHDA and CDR2 SQIVND (reference sequence). With 5 bases removed from V and 4 bases from J, the gap between germline ends came to 18 bases. There are 16 residues in the CDR3. The sequenced material came from peripheral blood. The V and J genes are TRBV19 and TRBJ1-3; D gene unclear. The sequence was obtained from a man aged 55-75 years with acute or convalescent COVID-19. The CDR3 loop is CASSATALSVGNTIYF. DNA of the CDR3: TGTGCCAGTAGTGCAACCGCCTTATCGGTGGGAAACACCATATATTTT.